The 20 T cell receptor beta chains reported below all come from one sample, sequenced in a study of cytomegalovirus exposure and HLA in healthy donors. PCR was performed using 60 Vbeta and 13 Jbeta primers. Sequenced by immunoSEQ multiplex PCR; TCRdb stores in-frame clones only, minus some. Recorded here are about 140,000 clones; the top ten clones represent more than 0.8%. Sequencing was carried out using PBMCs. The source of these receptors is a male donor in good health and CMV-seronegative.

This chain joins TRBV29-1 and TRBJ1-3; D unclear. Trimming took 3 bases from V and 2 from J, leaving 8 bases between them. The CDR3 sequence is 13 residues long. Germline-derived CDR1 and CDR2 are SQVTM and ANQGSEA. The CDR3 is CSVEASPGNTIYF. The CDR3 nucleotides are TGCAGCGTTGAGGCTTCCCCTGGAAACACCATATATTTT.

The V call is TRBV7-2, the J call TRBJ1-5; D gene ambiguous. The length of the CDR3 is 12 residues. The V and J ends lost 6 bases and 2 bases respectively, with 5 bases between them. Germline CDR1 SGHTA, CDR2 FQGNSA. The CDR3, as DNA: TGTGCCAGCAGGTCTGGCAATCAGCCCCAGCATTTT. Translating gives CASRSGNQPQHF. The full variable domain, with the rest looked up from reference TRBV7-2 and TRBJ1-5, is GAGVSQSPSNKVTEKGKDVELRCDPISGHTALYWYRQSLGQGLEFLIYFQGNSAPDKSGLPSDRFSAERTGGSVSTLTIQRTQQEDSAVYLCASRSGNQPQHFGDGTRLSIL.

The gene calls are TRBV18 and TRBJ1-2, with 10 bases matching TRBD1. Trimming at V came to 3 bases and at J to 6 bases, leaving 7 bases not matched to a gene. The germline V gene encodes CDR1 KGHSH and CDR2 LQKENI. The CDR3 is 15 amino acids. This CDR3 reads CASSPRQGAEDGYTF. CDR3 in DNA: TGTGCCAGCTCACCGAGACAGGGGGCGGAGGATGGCTACACCTTC. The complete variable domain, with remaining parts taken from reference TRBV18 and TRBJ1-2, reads NAGVMQNPRHLVRRRGQEARLRCSPMKGHSHVYWYRQLPEEGLKFMVYLQKENIIDESGMPKERFSAEFPKEGPSILRIQQVVRGDSAAYFCASSPRQGAEDGYTFGSGTRLTVV.

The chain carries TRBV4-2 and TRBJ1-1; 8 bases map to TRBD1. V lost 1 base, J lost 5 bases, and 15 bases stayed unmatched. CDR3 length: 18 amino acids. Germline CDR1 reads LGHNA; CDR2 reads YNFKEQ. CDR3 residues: CASSQGMGTGPVGTEAFF. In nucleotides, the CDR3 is TGTGCCAGCAGCCAAGGGATGGGGACAGGCCCTGTCGGGACTGAAGCTTTCTTT.

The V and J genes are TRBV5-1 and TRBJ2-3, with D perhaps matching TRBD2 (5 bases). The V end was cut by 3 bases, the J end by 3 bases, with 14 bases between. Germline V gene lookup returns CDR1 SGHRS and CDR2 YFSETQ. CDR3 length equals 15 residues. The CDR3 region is CASSSGLAVTDTQYF. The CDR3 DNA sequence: TGCGCCAGCAGCTCCGGACTGGCGGTGACAGATACGCAGTATTTT.

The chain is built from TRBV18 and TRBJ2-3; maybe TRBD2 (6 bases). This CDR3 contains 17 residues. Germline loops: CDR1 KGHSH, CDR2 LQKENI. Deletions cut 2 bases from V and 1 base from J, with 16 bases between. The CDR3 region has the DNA TGTGCCAGCTCACCAGGCGGCGGGGAATTTCGCACAGATACGCAGTATTTT. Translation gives CASSPGGGEFRTDTQYF. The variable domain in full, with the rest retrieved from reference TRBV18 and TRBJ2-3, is NAGVMQNPRHLVRRRGQEARLRCSPMKGHSHVYWYRQLPEEGLKFMVYLQKENIIDESGMPKERFSAEFPKEGPSILRIQQVVRGDSAAYFCASSPGGGEFRTDTQYFGPGTRLTVL.

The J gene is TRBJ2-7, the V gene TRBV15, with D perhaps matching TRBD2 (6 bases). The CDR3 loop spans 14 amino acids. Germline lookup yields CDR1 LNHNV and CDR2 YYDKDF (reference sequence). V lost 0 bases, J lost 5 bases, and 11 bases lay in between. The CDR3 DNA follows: TGTGCCACCAGCAGAGATCTAGCGTTCAACGAGCAGTACTTC. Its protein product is CATSRDLAFNEQYF.

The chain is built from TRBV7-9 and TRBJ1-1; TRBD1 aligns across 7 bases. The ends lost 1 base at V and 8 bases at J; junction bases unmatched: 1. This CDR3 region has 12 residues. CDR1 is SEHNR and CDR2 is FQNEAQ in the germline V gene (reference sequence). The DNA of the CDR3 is TGTGCCAGCAGCTTAGGGGACAGAGAAGCTTTCTTT. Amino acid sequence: CASSLGDREAFF. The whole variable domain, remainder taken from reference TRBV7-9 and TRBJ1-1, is DTGVSQNPRHKITKRGQNVTFRCDPISEHNRLYWYRQTLGQGPEFLTYFQNEAQLEKSRLLSDRFSAERPKGSFSTLEIQRTEQGDSAMYLCASSLGDREAFFGQGTRLTVV.

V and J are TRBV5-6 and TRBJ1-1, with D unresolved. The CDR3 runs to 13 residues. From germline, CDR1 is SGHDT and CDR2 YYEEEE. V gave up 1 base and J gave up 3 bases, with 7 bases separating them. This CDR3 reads CASSLSGDTEAFF. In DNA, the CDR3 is TGTGCCAGCAGCTTGTCCGGGGACACTGAAGCTTTCTTT.

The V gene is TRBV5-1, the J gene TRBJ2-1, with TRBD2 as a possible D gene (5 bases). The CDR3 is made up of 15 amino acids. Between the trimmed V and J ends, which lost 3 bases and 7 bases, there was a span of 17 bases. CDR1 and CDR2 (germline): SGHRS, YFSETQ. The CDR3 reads CASSSLAQVGNEQFF. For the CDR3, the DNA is TGCGCCAGCAGCTCTCTAGCCCAGGTGGGAAATGAGCAGTTCTTC.

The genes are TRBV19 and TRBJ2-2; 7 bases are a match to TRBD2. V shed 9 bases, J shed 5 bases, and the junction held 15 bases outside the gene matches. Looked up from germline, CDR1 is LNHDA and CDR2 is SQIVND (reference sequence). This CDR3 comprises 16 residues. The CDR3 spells CASRLNRAGQTGELFF. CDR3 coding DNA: TGTGCCAGCAGACTCAACAGAGCGGGGCAGACCGGGGAGCTGTTTTTT.

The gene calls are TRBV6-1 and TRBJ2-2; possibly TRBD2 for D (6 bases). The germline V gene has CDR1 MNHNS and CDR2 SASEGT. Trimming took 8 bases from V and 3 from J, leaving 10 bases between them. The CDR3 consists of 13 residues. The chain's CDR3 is CASRREDTGELFF. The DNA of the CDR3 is TGTGCCAGCCGGCGGGAAGACACCGGGGAGCTGTTTTTT.

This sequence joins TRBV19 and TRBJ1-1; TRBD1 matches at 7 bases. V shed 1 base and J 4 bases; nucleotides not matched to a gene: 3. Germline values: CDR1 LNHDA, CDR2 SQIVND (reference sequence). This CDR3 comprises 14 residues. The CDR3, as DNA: TGTGCCAGTAGTATAGTAGACAGGGTCACTGAAGCTTTCTTT. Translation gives CASSIVDRVTEAFF.

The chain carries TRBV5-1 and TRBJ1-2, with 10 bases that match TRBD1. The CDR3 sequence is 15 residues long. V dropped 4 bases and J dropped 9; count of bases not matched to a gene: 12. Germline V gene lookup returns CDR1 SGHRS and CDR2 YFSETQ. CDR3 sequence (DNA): TGCGCCAGCAGCGCGACGACAGGGGGCAGATTCAGCTACACCTTC. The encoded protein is CASSATTGGRFSYTF.

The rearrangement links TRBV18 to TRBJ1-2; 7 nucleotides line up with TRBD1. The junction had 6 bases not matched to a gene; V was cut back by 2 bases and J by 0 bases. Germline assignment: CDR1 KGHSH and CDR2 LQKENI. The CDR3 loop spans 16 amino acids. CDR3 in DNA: TGTGCCAGCTCACCAGCAGGGACAGCCGCTAACTATGGCTACACCTTC. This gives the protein CASSPAGTAANYGYTF.

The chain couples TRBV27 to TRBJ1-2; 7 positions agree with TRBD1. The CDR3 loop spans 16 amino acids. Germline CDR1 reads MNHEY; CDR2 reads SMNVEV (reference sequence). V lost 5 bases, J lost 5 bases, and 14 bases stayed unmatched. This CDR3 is CASSLNPTGNPYGYTF. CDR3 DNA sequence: TGTGCCAGCAGTCTCAATCCGACAGGGAACCCGTATGGCTACACCTTC.

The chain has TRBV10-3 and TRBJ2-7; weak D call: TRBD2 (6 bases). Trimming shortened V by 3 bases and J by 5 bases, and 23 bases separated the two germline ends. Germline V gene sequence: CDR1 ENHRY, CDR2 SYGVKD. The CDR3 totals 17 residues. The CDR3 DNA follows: TGTGCCATCAGTGATGTGGTGGGAGGAGGCGACCGGGACGAGCAGTACTTC. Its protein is CAISDVVGGGDRDEQYF.

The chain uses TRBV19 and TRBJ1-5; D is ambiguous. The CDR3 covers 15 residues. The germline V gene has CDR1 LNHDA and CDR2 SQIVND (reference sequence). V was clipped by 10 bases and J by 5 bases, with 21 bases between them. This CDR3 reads CATSRKPGGDQPQHF. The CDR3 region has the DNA TGTGCCACCAGCAGAAAGCCAGGAGGTGATCAGCCCCAGCATTTT.

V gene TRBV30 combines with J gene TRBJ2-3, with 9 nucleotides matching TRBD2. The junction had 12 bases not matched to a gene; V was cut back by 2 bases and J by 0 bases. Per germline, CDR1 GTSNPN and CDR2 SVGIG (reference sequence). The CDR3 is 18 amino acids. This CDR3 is CAWSRGLAGTQSTDTQYF. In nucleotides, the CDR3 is TGTGCCTGGAGTCGGGGGCTAGCGGGGACCCAAAGCACAGATACGCAGTATTTT.

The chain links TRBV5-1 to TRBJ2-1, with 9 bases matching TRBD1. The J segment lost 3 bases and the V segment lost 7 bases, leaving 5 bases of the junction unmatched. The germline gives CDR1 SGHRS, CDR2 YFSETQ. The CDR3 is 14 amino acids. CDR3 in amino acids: CASLGQGGYNEQFF. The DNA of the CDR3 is TGCGCCAGCTTGGGACAGGGAGGCTACAATGAGCAGTTCTTC.